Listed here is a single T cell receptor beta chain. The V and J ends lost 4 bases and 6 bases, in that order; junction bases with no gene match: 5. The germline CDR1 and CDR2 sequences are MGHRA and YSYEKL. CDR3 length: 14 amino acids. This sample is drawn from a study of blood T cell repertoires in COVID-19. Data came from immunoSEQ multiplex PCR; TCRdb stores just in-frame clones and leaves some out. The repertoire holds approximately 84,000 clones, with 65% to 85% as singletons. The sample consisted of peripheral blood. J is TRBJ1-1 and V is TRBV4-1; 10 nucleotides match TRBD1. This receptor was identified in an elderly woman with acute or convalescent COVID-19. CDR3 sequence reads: CASSPGQGVSEAFF. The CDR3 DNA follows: TGCGCCAGCAGCCCCGGACAGGGGGTATCTGAAGCTTTCTTT.